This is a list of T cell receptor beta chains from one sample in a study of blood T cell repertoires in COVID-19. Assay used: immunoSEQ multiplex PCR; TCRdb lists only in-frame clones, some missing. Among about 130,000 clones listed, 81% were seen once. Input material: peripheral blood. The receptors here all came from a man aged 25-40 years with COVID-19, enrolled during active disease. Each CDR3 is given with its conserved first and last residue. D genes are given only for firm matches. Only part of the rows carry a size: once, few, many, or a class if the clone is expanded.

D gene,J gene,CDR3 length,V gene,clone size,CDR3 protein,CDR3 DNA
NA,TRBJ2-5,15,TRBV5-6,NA,CASSSFGEIQETQYF,TGTGCCAGCAGCTCCTTCGGGGAGATCCAAGAGACCCAGTACTTC
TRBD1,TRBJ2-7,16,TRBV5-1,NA,CASSLEAGTGRNEQYF,TGCGCCAGCAGCTTGGAAGCTGGGACAGGGAGGAACGAGCAGTACTTC
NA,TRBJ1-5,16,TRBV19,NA,CASSIMDSLSNQPQHF,TGTGCCAGTAGTATAATGGACAGCCTTAGCAATCAGCCCCAGCATTTT
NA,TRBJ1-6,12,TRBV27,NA,CASSGLNSPLHF,TGTGCCAGCTCAGGGTTGAATTCACCCCTCCACTTT
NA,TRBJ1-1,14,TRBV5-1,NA,CASSLSDSYTEAFF,TGCGCCAGCAGCTTATCGGACAGCTACACTGAAGCTTTCTTT
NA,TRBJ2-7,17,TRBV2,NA,CASRAPSDTPSSYEQYF,TGTGCCAGCAGGGCCCCAAGTGACACACCCAGCTCCTACGAGCAGTACTTC
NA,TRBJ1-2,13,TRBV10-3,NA,CATEPDIFYGYTF,TGTGCCACCGAACCGGACATCTTCTATGGCTACACCTTC
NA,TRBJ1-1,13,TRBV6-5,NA,CASSYGGGTEAFF,TGTGCCAGCAGTTACGGGGGGGGGACTGAAGCTTTCTTT
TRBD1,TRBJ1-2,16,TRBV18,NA,CASSPRLDHRGYGYTF,TGTGCCAGCTCACCCAGACTGGACCACAGGGGCTATGGCTACACCTTC
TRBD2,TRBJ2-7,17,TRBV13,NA,CASSLGLAGSSSYEQYF,TGTGCCAGCAGCTTAGGGTTAGCGGGATCGTCTTCCTACGAGCAGTACTTC
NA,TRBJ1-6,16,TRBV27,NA,CASSLALSSYNSPLHF,TGTGCCAGCAGTTTAGCCTTGAGCTCCTATAATTCACCCCTCCACTTT
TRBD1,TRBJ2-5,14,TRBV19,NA,CASSMGTGVETQYF,TGTGCCAGTAGTATGGGGACAGGGGTTGAGACCCAGTACTTC
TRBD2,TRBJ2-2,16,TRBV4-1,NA,CASSLTGGPGTGELFF,TGCGCCAGCAGCCTGACGGGGGGGCCCGGCACCGGGGAGCTGTTTTTT
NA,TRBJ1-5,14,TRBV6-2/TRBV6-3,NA,CASSYYISNQPQHF,TGTGCCAGCAGTTACTACATATCTAATCAGCCCCAGCATTTT
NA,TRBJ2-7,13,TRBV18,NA,CASSPGESYEQYF,TGTGCCAGCTCACCCGGAGAATCCTACGAGCAGTACTTC
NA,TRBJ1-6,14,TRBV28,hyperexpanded,CASSPQGYNSPLHF,TGTGCCAGCAGTCCACAGGGTTATAATTCACCCCTCCACTTT
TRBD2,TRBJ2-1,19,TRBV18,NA,CASSPLGARLAGGYNEQFF,TGTGCCAGCTCACCGCTGGGGGCTCGGCTAGCGGGGGGTTACAATGAGCAGTTCTTC
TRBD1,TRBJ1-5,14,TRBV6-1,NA,CASSEGQELQPQHF,TGTGCCAGCAGTGAGGGACAGGAGCTTCAGCCCCAGCATTTT
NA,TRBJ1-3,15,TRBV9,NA,CASSPVQDSGNTIYF,TGTGCCAGCAGCCCGGTCCAGGATTCAGGGAACACCATATATTTT
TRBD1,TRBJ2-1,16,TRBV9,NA,CASSAARDRVNNEQFF,TGTGCCAGCAGCGCCGCACGGGACAGGGTTAACAATGAGCAGTTCTTC
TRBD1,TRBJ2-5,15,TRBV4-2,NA,CASSQVGQGKETQYF,TGTGCCAGCAGCCAAGTGGGACAGGGGAAAGAGACCCAGTACTTC
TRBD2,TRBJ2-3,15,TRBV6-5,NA,CASSPLASGRDTQYF,TGTGCCAGCAGCCCCCTTGCCAGCGGGAGGGATACGCAGTATTTT
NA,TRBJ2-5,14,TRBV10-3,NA,CAISPGRVGETQYF,TGTGCCATCAGCCCGGGGAGAGTGGGGGAGACCCAGTACTTC
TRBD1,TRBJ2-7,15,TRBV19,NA,CASGDRGRSSYEQYF,TGTGCCAGTGGGGACAGGGGGCGTTCCTCCTACGAGCAGTACTTC
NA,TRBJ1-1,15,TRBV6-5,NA,CASSYWGHLNTEAFF,TGTGCCAGCAGTTACTGGGGACACCTGAACACTGAAGCTTTCTTT
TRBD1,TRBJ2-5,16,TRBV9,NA,CASSAWTGGLKETQYF,TGTGCCAGCAGCGCGTGGACAGGGGGCCTTAAAGAGACCCAGTACTTC
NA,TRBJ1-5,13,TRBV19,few,CASGGGVNQPQHF,TGTGCCAGTGGAGGCGGAGTCAATCAGCCCCAGCATTTT
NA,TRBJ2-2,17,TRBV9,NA,CASSVPRGGRGTGELFF,TGTGCCAGCAGCGTACCTCGGGGTGGCAGGGGTACCGGGGAGCTGTTTTTT
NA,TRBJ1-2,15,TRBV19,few,CASSIWRGRTRGYTF,TGTGCCAGTAGTATATGGAGGGGCCGTACGAGAGGCTACACCTTC
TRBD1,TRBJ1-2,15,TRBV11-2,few,CASSNDRVLRDGYTF,TGTGCCAGCAGCAACGACAGGGTCCTGAGGGATGGCTACACCTTC
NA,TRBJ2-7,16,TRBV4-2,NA,CASSQEDETGGYEQYF,TGTGCCAGCAGCCAAGAGGATGAGACAGGAGGCTACGAGCAGTACTTC
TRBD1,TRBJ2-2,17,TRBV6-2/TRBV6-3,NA,CASSYTSTGWNTGELFF,TGTGCCAGCAGTTACACCTCGACAGGGTGGAACACCGGGGAGCTGTTTTTT
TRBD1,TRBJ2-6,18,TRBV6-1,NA,CASSDLGQTFSGANVLTF,TGTGCCAGCAGTGATCTGGGACAGACCTTCTCTGGGGCCAACGTCCTGACTTTC
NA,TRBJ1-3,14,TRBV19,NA,CASSYSDTGNTIYF,TGTGCCAGTAGTTACTCCGACACTGGAAACACCATATATTTT
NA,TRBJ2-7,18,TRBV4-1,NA,CASSQVIVNPGSSYEQYF,TGCGCCAGCAGCCAAGTTATCGTCAATCCGGGGAGCTCCTACGAGCAGTACTTC
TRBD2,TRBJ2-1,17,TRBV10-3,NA,CAVARSGLASKDNEQFF,TGTGCCGTCGCCCGAAGTGGACTAGCGTCCAAAGACAATGAGCAGTTCTTC
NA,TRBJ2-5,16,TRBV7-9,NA,CASSYRIGAGGQTQYF,TGTGCCAGCAGCTACCGCATTGGGGCAGGGGGGCAGACCCAGTACTTC
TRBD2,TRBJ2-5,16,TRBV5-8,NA,CASSLTSGGDQETQYF,TGTGCCAGCAGCTTGACTAGCGGGGGCGACCAAGAGACCCAGTACTTC
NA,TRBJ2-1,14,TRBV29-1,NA,CSVVDGSSYNEQFF,TGCAGCGTTGTGGACGGGAGCTCCTACAATGAGCAGTTCTTC
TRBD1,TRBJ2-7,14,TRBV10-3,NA,CAIRDRRSSYEQYF,TGTGCCATCAGGGACAGGCGAAGCTCCTACGAGCAGTACTTC
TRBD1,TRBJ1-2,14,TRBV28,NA,CASSLEDRVHGYTF,TGTGCCAGCAGTTTAGAGGACAGGGTTCATGGCTACACCTTC
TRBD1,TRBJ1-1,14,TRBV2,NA,CASSSPGGRTEAFF,TGTGCCAGCAGTTCTCCAGGGGGAAGAACTGAAGCTTTCTTT
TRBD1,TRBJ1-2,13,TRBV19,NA,CASSDREWGGYTF,TGTGCCAGTTCTGACAGGGAGTGGGGAGGCTACACCTTC
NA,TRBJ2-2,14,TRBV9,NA,CASSVWQGSGELFF,TGTGCCAGCAGCGTTTGGCAGGGGAGCGGGGAGCTGTTTTTT
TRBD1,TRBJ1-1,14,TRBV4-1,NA,CASSRPDRETEAFF,TGCGCCAGCAGCCGACCGGACAGGGAAACTGAAGCTTTCTTT
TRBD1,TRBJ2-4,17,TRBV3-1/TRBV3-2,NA,CASSQDPGGAGKNIQYF,TGTGCCAGCAGCCAAGATCCAGGGGGCGCTGGCAAAAACATTCAGTACTTC
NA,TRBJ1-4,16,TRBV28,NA,CASSPPYRVRGEKLFF,TGTGCCAGCAGTCCTCCTTACAGGGTTCGTGGTGAAAAACTGTTTTTT
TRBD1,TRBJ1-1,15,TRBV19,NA,CASSIGPTRQGRAFF,TGTGCCAGTAGTATAGGCCCCACCAGACAGGGACGGGCTTTCTTT
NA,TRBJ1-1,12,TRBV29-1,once,CSEGQMNTEAFF,TGCAGCGAAGGACAGATGAACACTGAAGCTTTCTTT
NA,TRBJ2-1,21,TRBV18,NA,CASSPPNGGTYPGGSYNEQFF,TGTGCCAGCTCACCCCCCAACGGCGGCACTTATCCAGGAGGGTCTTACAATGAGCAGTTCTTC
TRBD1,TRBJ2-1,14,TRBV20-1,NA,CSASKGGLYNEQFF,TGCAGTGCTAGTAAAGGGGGCCTCTACAATGAGCAGTTCTTC